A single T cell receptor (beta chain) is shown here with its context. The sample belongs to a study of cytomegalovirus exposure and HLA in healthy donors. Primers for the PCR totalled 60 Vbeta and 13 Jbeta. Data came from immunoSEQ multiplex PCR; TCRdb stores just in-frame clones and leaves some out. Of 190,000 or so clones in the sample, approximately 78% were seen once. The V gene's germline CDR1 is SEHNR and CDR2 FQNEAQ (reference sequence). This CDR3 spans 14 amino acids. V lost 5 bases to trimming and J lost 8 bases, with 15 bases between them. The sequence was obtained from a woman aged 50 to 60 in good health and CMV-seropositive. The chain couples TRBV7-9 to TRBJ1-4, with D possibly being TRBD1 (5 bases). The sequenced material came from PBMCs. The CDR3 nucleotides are TGTGCCAGCAGCCGCGCGGGGGGAGGGGAAAAACTGTTTTTT. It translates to CASSRAGGGEKLFF. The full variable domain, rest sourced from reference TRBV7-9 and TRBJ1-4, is DTGVSQNPRHKITKRGQNVTFRCDPISEHNRLYWYRQTLGQGPEFLTYFQNEAQLEKSRLLSDRFSAERPKGSFSTLEIQRTEQGDSAMYLCASSRAGGGEKLFFGSGTQLSVL.